The entry that follows covers one T cell receptor beta chain sequence. V was trimmed by 1 base and J by 0 bases, leaving 10 bases between them. Germline loops: CDR1 LGHNA, CDR2 YSLEER. This CDR3 is built from 15 residues. This specimen comes from a study of tumour-infiltrating T cells in Burkitt lymphoma. Study details: Productive clonality predicted overall and progression-free survival.

Profiled with immunoSEQ multiplex PCR; TCRdb holds only in-frame clones, not every one. Among some 13,000 clones listed, 85% were seen once. This sequence originates from a human donor with diffuse large B-cell lymphoma. This chain links TRBV4-3 with TRBJ2-7, with D uncertain. The sample consisted of tumor tissue. CDR3 protein: CASSQVHVGSYEQYF. CDR3 bases: TGCGCCAGCAGCCAAGTACATGTCGGCTCCTACGAGCAGTACTTC.